Presented here are 14 T cell receptor beta chains from one specimen sequenced in a study of blood T cell repertoires in COVID-19. Measured with immunoSEQ multiplex PCR; TCRdb has only the in-frame clones, and not every one. This sample has some 220,000 clones, with 70% to 85% found just once. The sequencing input was peripheral blood. The receptors come from a man aged 50 to 60 with active or convalescent COVID-19.

The chain employs TRBV27 and TRBJ1-2; 9 bases are shared with TRBD1. The length of the CDR3 is 15 residues. Germline V gene sequence: CDR1 MNHEY, CDR2 SMNVEV (reference sequence). Trimming at V came to 4 bases and at J to 1 base, leaving 4 bases not matched to a gene. CDR3 nucleotide sequence: TGTGCCAGCAGTTCCCGGACAGGGGTTAACTATGGCTACACCTTC. Amino acid sequence: CASSSRTGVNYGYTF.

This chain uses TRBV12-3 or TRBV12-4 with TRBJ1-6; D remains ambiguous. V was shortened by 6 bases and J by 7 bases, with 10 bases between the two germline ends. This CDR3 is 13 amino acids long. The CDR3 sequence is CASSRGRNSPLHF. Here the CDR3 DNA reads TGTGCCAGCAGCCGCGGGCGCAATTCACCCCTCCACTTT.

This clone was detected once. This chain uses TRBV29-1 with TRBJ2-3; the match to TRBD2 covers 16 bases. The CDR3 has 15 residues. Per germline, CDR1 SQVTM and CDR2 ANQGSEA. Trimming at V came to 7 bases and at J to 4 bases, leaving 5 bases not matched to a gene. The CDR3 loop reads CSAGTSGRAADTQYF. In nucleotides, the CDR3 is TGCAGCGCTGGGACTAGCGGGAGGGCCGCAGATACGCAGTATTTT.

The chain recombines TRBV5-4 with TRBJ2-5; D ambiguous. The V end was cut by 4 bases, the J end by 5 bases, with 18 bases between. CDR3 length: 15 amino acids. Germline values: CDR1 SGHNT, CDR2 YYREEE (reference sequence). Here the CDR3 reads CASSPTRSERETQYF. The CDR3 nucleotides read TGTGCCAGCAGCCCAACCCGCAGCGAGCGCGAGACCCAGTACTTC.

The genes are TRBV6-2 or TRBV6-3 and TRBJ2-1, with 8 bases fitting TRBD1. The length of the CDR3 is 15 residues. Losses at the gene ends were 6 bases for V and 7 bases for J; bases not matched to a gene: 11. The germline V gene encodes CDR1 MNHEY and CDR2 SVGEGT. This chain's CDR3 is CASRYGTGPGNEQFF. The CDR3 DNA follows: TGTGCCAGCAGGTACGGGACAGGTCCCGGGAATGAGCAGTTCTTC.

The chain uses TRBV29-1 and TRBJ2-2; maybe TRBD2 (6 bases). The CDR3 spans 13 residues. Germline V CDR1 and CDR2: SQVTM, ANQGSEA. V lost 5 bases, J lost 11 bases, and 18 bases lay in between. The CDR3, as DNA: TGCAGCGTTAAATTATTGGGAGGCTATGAGCTGTTTTTT. Translation gives CSVKLLGGYELFF.

The chain employs TRBV5-6 and TRBJ2-2; D is possibly TRBD1 (5 bases). Trimming removed 2 bases at V and 2 bases at J, with 13 bases between. Per the germline V gene, CDR1 is SGHDT and CDR2 is YYEEEE. The CDR3 extends over 16 amino acids. The CDR3 sequence is CASSLVTGTNTGELFF. The CDR3 bases are TGTGCCAGCAGCTTAGTCACAGGAACAAACACCGGGGAGCTGTTTTTT.

The chain is built from TRBV2 and TRBJ2-1; 7 bases fit TRBD2. V dropped 2 bases and J dropped 4; count of bases not matched to a gene: 17. The CDR3 has 19 amino acids. Germline V CDR1 and CDR2: SNHLY, FYNNEI. The CDR3 nucleotides read TGTGCCAGCAGTGAATATGGATTAGCGGGCGCCGCTAGGTACAATGAGCAGTTCTTC. Its translation: CASSEYGLAGAARYNEQFF.

V is TRBV5-6 and J is TRBJ1-2, with a weak D call TRBD1 (5 bases). V was pared by 4 bases and J by 7 bases, with 14 bases between. The V gene's germline CDR1 is SGHDT and CDR2 YYEEEE. This CDR3 has 13 residues. CDR3 sequence: CASSRGGVVGYTF. As DNA, the CDR3 is TGTGCCAGCAGCCGTGGAGGGGTCGTTGGCTACACCTTC.

The V gene is TRBV7-3, the J gene TRBJ2-3, with TRBD2 identical over 7 bases. The CDR3 spans 16 residues. V gave up 1 base and J gave up 1 base; unmatched junction bases: 5. Per germline, CDR1 SGHTA and CDR2 FQGTGA. The CDR3 protein is CASSLRPGGGTDTQYF. In nucleotides, the CDR3 is TGTGCCAGCAGCTTAAGGCCGGGGGGAGGCACAGATACGCAGTATTTT. The variable domain in full, with the rest retrieved from reference TRBV7-3 and TRBJ2-3, is GAGVSQTPSNKVTEKGKYVELRCDPISGHTALYWYRQSLGQGPEFLIYFQGTGAADDSGLPNDRFFAVRPEGSVSTLKIQRTERGDSAVYLCASSLRPGGGTDTQYFGPGTRLTVL.

The chain is built from TRBV30 and TRBJ2-1; tentative D call: TRBD2 (6 bases). The CDR3 is made up of 12 amino acids. Per germline, CDR1 GTSNPN and CDR2 SVGIG (reference sequence). CDR3 nucleotide sequence: TGTGCTGTTAGCGGAACCTACAATGAGCAGTTCTTC. It is translated as CAVSGTYNEQFF.

In this sample, this clone turned up many times. The chain uses TRBV15 and TRBJ1-4, with 10 nucleotides matching TRBD1. Germline values: CDR1 LNHNV, CDR2 YYDKDF (reference sequence). V was pared by 9 bases and J by 2 bases, with 9 bases of the junction left unmatched. This CDR3 comprises 16 residues. The CDR3 sequence: CATSRDRGATNEKLFF. The CDR3 nucleotides are TGTGCCACGAGCCGGGACAGGGGAGCGACTAATGAAAAACTGTTTTTT.

The V call is TRBV5-1, the J call TRBJ2-4, with TRBD1 as a possible D gene (5 bases). The CDR3 length is 14 residues. CDR1 and CDR2 from the germline V gene are SGHRS and YFSETQ. V was trimmed by 4 bases and J by 6 bases, leaving 14 bases between them. CDR3 in amino acids: CASSLGEQGNIQYF. CDR3 sequence (DNA): TGCGCCAGCAGCCTTGGAGAGCAGGGAAACATTCAGTACTTC.

CDR3 sequence: CASSQAPALAGGPMGELFF. Here the CDR3 DNA reads TGCGCCAGCAGCCAAGCCCCCGCACTAGCGGGAGGGCCGATGGGGGAGCTGTTTTTT. V usage is TRBV4-3 and J usage is TRBJ2-2; 13 nucleotides agree with TRBD2. V shed 1 base, J shed 8 bases, and the junction held 13 bases outside the gene matches. Germline-derived CDR1 and CDR2 are LGHNA and YSLEER. CDR3 size: 19 residues.